Shown below are 19 T cell receptor beta chains from a single sample sequenced in a study of T-cell memory formation after mild COVID-19. TCRdb reprocessed the 5' RACE reads via MiXCR and lists one record per CDR3 protein. The data contain some 600,000 distinct CDR3 sequences, approximately 15% of them singletons. What was sequenced was PBMCs or a T cell subset sorted from them (not recorded which). These receptors came from an adult woman who had mild COVID-19 (a few samples of this study predate the infection). Cell type and time point are not known.

The chain links TRBV7-9 to TRBJ1-1; no firm D call. Germline V gene sequence: CDR1 SEHNR, CDR2 FQNEAQ (reference sequence). This CDR3 contains 14 residues. Trimming removed 0 bases at V and 3 bases at J, with 8 bases between. The CDR3 spells CASSLAYTYTEAFF. CDR3 in DNA: TGTGCCAGCAGCTTAGCCTACACCTACACTGAAGCTTTCTTT.

This chain links TRBV20-1 with TRBJ2-7; 7 bases fit TRBD2. CDR1 and CDR2 from the germline V gene are DFQATT and SNEGSKA (reference sequence). J gave up 0 bases and V 6 bases, and 14 bases lay outside the gene matches. The CDR3 contains 16 residues. The CDR3 region has the DNA TGCAGTGCCCCTCCCCTCAGCGGGGCGGGCTCCTACGAGCAGTACTTC. It translates to CSAPPLSGAGSYEQYF.

The chain recombines TRBV30 with TRBJ2-7, with D perhaps given as TRBD1 or TRBD2 (5 bases each). There are 15 residues in the CDR3. CDR1 and CDR2 from the germline V gene are GTSNPN and SVGIG (reference sequence). With 2 bases removed from V and 7 bases from J, the gap between germline ends came to 21 bases. The CDR3 DNA reads as TGTGCCTGGAGTCTTCCCGGGCCCCAGAGGGGTGAGCAGTACTTC. It yields the protein CAWSLPGPQRGEQYF.

The table lists this clonotype with a few counts. The V and J genes are TRBV7-3 and TRBJ2-2; D unresolved. V lost 3 bases to trimming and J lost 7 bases, with 9 bases between them. The CDR3 totals 13 residues. Germline lookup yields CDR1 SGHTA and CDR2 FQGTGA. The CDR3 DNA reads TGTGCCAGCAGCTTCGGGTGGGGCGGGGAGCTGTTTTTT. This gives the protein CASSFGWGGELFF.

This clonotype occurred many times. The J gene is TRBJ1-2, the V gene TRBV27; TRBD1 agrees at 7 bases. With V trimmed by 6 bases and J by 0 bases, 4 bases remained unmatched. Germline lookup yields CDR1 MNHEY and CDR2 SMNVEV (reference sequence). The CDR3 runs to 14 residues. The CDR3 bases are TGTGCCAGCAGCGGGGACAGTCCTAACTATGGCTACACCTTC. Amino acids: CASSGDSPNYGYTF.

The V call is TRBV3-1, the J call TRBJ2-3, with a possible D match to TRBD2 (6 bases). The CDR3 is 18 amino acids. The V end lost 0 bases, the J end lost 6 bases, and 22 bases lay between the germline ends. CDR1 and CDR2 (germline): LGHDT, YNNKEL (reference sequence). The CDR3 DNA is TGTGCCAGCAGCCAAGATGGGGGACGGGGAGGACCAACGGATACGCAGTATTTT. Translation: CASSQDGGRGGPTDTQYF.

The rearrangement uses TRBV5-6 and TRBJ2-1, with D unresolved. Germline CDR1 is SGHDT and CDR2 is YYEEEE. The CDR3 loop spans 15 amino acids. Trimming shortened V by 0 bases and J by 8 bases, and 15 bases separated the two germline ends. CDR3 region: CASSLVSAGFDEQFF. CDR3 coding DNA: TGTGCCAGCAGCTTGGTATCGGCAGGCTTCGATGAGCAGTTCTTC.

The gene calls are TRBV5-1 and TRBJ1-1, with 12 bases fitting TRBD1. CDR1 SGHRS and CDR2 YFSETQ come from the germline V gene. The CDR3 length is 15 residues. V dropped 4 bases and J dropped 4; count of bases not matched to a gene: 5. CDR3 amino acids: CASSRGQGAPTEAFF. Here the CDR3 DNA reads TGCGCCAGCAGCCGGGGACAGGGGGCGCCCACTGAAGCTTTCTTT.

This clonotype was observed a few times. V and J are TRBV6-2 or TRBV6-3 and TRBJ1-5; a weak D match, TRBD1 (6 bases). Germline values: CDR1 MNHEY, CDR2 SVGEGT. This CDR3 comprises 14 residues. Between the trimmed V and J ends, which lost 2 bases and 8 bases, there was a span of 13 bases. The CDR3 loop reads CASSYGGALEPQHF. The CDR3 DNA sequence: TGTGCCAGCAGTTACGGGGGGGCTCTGGAGCCCCAGCATTTT.

The genes are TRBV7-9 and TRBJ2-7; weak D call: TRBD1 (5 bases). The germline V gene encodes CDR1 SEHNR and CDR2 FQNEAQ (reference sequence). CDR3 length: 13 amino acids. With 8 bases removed from V and 3 bases from J, the gap between germline ends came to 14 bases. CDR3 residues: CASGPTESYEQYF. For the CDR3, the DNA is TGTGCCAGCGGCCCGACAGAAAGCTACGAGCAGTACTTC.

The chain links TRBV5-1 to TRBJ1-1; D is ambiguous. The length of the CDR3 is 15 residues. CDR1 is SGHRS and CDR2 is YFSETQ in the germline V gene. Trimming cost V 0 bases and J 2 bases, with 11 bases left between them. The CDR3 sequence is CASSLGTYLNTEAFF. In DNA form, the CDR3 reads TGCGCCAGCAGCTTGGGGACCTACCTAAACACTGAAGCTTTCTTT.

This rearrangement joins TRBV12-3 or TRBV12-4 to TRBJ2-1, with TRBD2 matching 7 bases. V shed 3 bases and J 6 bases; nucleotides not matched to a gene: 11. This CDR3 contains 16 residues. CDR3 residues: CASSFMGGTAVNEQFF. CDR3 bases: TGTGCCAGCAGTTTTATGGGAGGGACTGCAGTCAATGAGCAGTTCTTC.

The V call is TRBV24-1, the J call TRBJ1-2; 10 positions match TRBD1. CDR1 is KGHDR, CDR2 SFDVKD, per germline. With V trimmed by 3 bases and J by 5 bases, 2 bases remained unmatched. The CDR3 covers 14 residues. CDR3 nucleotide sequence: TGTGCCACCAGTGATCCGGGACAGGGGTATGGCTACACCTTC. Protein: CATSDPGQGYGYTF.

The chain uses TRBV7-2 and TRBJ1-4, with 7 bases matching TRBD1. Per germline, CDR1 SGHTA and CDR2 FQGNSA. The CDR3 covers 17 residues. V gave up 1 base and J gave up 7 bases; unmatched junction bases: 12. CDR3 region: CASSLDSTVRGIEKLFF. The CDR3 DNA reads TGTGCCAGCAGCTTAGATTCCACGGTCAGGGGGATTGAAAAACTGTTTTTT.

This clonotype appeared a few times. The CDR3 is CASSPERTVGYTF. The CDR3 DNA sequence: TGTGCCAGCAGCCCCGAGCGGACAGTTGGCTACACCTTC. This chain uses TRBV7-8 with TRBJ1-2; tentative D call: TRBD1 (6 bases). The V gene lost 5 bases and the J gene lost 7 bases, with 14 bases spanning the gap. Germline V gene sequence: CDR1 SGHVS, CDR2 FQNEAQ. The CDR3 covers 13 residues.

The CDR3 DNA sequence: TGTGCCAGCAGTTATCGAGGGGCCGTCATTGAGCAGTTCTTC. Translating gives CASSYRGAVIEQFF. The rearrangement uses TRBV6-2 or TRBV6-3 and TRBJ2-1, with D possibly being TRBD1 or TRBD2 (5 bases each). There are 14 residues in the CDR3. Trimming shortened V by 3 bases and J by 9 bases, and 15 bases separated the two germline ends. CDR1 MNHEY and CDR2 SVGEGT come from the germline V gene.

The gene calls are TRBV6-5 and TRBJ2-7; 9 bases fit TRBD2. With 0 bases clipped from V and 6 bases from J, the junction kept 6 bases outside the gene matches. This CDR3 comprises 15 residues. CDR1 and CDR2 (germline): MNHEY, SVGAGI. CDR3 loop: CASSYSSGRFSEQYF. The CDR3 region has the DNA TGTGCCAGCAGTTACTCTAGCGGGAGATTCTCCGAGCAGTACTTC.

The chain carries TRBV19 and TRBJ2-1; TRBD2 matches 11 bases. This CDR3 spans 16 amino acids. V lost 4 bases and J lost 0; bases outside the gene matches: 2. Germline-derived CDR1 and CDR2 are LNHDA and SQIVND (reference sequence). Here the CDR3 reads CASSSLAGGSYNEQFF. CDR3 sequence (DNA): TGTGCCAGTAGTAGCCTAGCGGGAGGCTCCTACAATGAGCAGTTCTTC.

In this sample, this clonotype turned up a few times. The CDR3 DNA follows: TGCGCCAGCAGCTCGGACCGGGACACCTATGGCTACACCTTC. Translated, it gives CASSSDRDTYGYTF. The V gene is TRBV5-1, the J gene TRBJ1-2, with D possibly being TRBD1 (6 bases). Trimming removed 3 bases at V and 4 bases at J, with 13 bases between. The CDR3 sequence is 14 residues long. From germline, CDR1 is SGHRS and CDR2 YFSETQ.